This T cell receptor beta chain was sequenced in a study of cytomegalovirus exposure and HLA in healthy donors. Overall study findings and caveats: Reportedly, fewer N-insertions than the approximately 700-donor mean appeared in an Asian-associated ancestry cluster in a later analysis. Using a false discovery rate of 0.05, a later analysis showed that 16,000 or so TCR beta sequences were associated with HLA alleles. An analysis was carried out at a later point. It showed that HLA-associated TCR beta chains were more clonally expanded than equally common non-associated chains.

CDR1 is LGHNA, CDR2 YNFKEQ, per germline. The CDR3 has 16 residues. V was cut by 5 bases and J by 1 base, with 17 bases left in between. Both 60 Vbeta primers and 13 Jbeta primers went into the PCR. The table came from immunoSEQ multiplex PCR; TCRdb's copy has only in-frame clones and leaves some out. The sample records about 130,000 clones, around 77% being singletons. This clone was recorded many times. The antigen is not known. The sample consisted of PBMCs. The clonotype was recovered from a male donor in good health and CMV-seropositive. The chain employs TRBV4-2 and TRBJ2-5, with TRBD2 as a possible D gene (6 bases). The CDR3 DNA reads as TGTGCCAGCAGCGGGCAGAATAGCGGCCCCCAAGAGACCCAGTACTTC. Its protein is CASSGQNSGPQETQYF.